One sample yielded the 10 T cell receptor beta chains listed below, sequenced in a study of glioma-infiltrating T cells after dendritic cell vaccination. Indicated time point: after dendritic cell vaccination, including at tumor progression/relapse. Clones were sequenced by immunoSEQ multiplex PCR, and TCRdb holds only the in-frame ones, with some missing. The sample has around 83,000 clones, about 85% seen once. The source material was blood, sampled after dendritic cell vaccination. The receptors were sampled from a human donor with glioblastoma.

V is TRBV6-6 and J is TRBJ2-7, with D tentatively TRBD2 (5 bases). The CDR3 is made up of 15 amino acids. Trimming took 2 bases from V and 0 from J, leaving 11 bases between them. Per germline, CDR1 MNHNY and CDR2 SVGAGI (reference sequence). CDR3 sequence reads: CASSYPPGYSYEQYF. In nucleotides, the CDR3 is TGTGCCAGCAGTTACCCCCCGGGGTACTCCTACGAGCAGTACTTC.

The chain couples TRBV7-9 to TRBJ1-1, with 7 nucleotides matching TRBD1. With 7 bases clipped from V and 1 base from J, the junction kept 15 bases outside the gene matches. The CDR3 runs to 17 residues. The germline V gene encodes CDR1 SEHNR and CDR2 FQNEAQ (reference sequence). The CDR3 loop reads CASTHDRETRTNTEAFF. The CDR3 DNA sequence: TGTGCCAGCACCCACGACAGGGAGACTCGAACGAACACTGAAGCTTTCTTT.

CDR3 sequence (DNA): TGTGCCAGTAGTCGGACAGAATTCTACGAGCAGTACTTC. This encodes CASSRTEFYEQYF. V is TRBV19 and J is TRBJ2-7, with TRBD1 as a possible D gene (6 bases). The CDR3 covers 13 residues. Germline V lookup: CDR1 LNHDA, CDR2 SQIVND (reference sequence). Trimming stripped 5 bases from V and 3 bases from J, with 11 bases between.

This clone has more than one count but fewer than ten. The V gene is TRBV7-9, the J gene TRBJ2-7; 11 positions match TRBD2. This CDR3 spans 15 amino acids. Looked up from germline, CDR1 is SEHNR and CDR2 is FQNEAQ (reference sequence). J was trimmed by 3 bases and V by 1 base; bases with no gene match: 2. The CDR3 region is CASSLGLAGGYEQYF. The CDR3 DNA sequence: TGTGCCAGCAGCTTAGGGCTAGCGGGAGGCTACGAGCAGTACTTC. The full variable domain, rest sourced from reference TRBV7-9 and TRBJ2-7, is DTGVSQNPRHKITKRGQNVTFRCDPISEHNRLYWYRQTLGQGPEFLTYFQNEAQLEKSRLLSDRFSAERPKGSFSTLEIQRTEQGDSAMYLCASSLGLAGGYEQYFGPGTRLTVT.

This clone appeared a few times. This chain connects TRBV6-6 to TRBJ1-5, with a possible D match to TRBD1 (5 bases). Looked up from germline, CDR1 is MNHNY and CDR2 is SVGAGI (reference sequence). The CDR3 is 15 amino acids. V was clipped by 0 bases and J by 1 base, with 7 bases between them. The CDR3 loop is CASSYSGGSNQPQHF. CDR3 coding DNA: TGTGCCAGCAGTTACTCGGGGGGAAGCAATCAGCCCCAGCATTTT.

The rearrangement links TRBV28 to TRBJ1-4; D uncertain. The CDR3 has 14 amino acids. Trimming took off 1 base at V and 4 bases at J, with 7 bases between the two ends. Germline V gives CDR1 MDHEN, CDR2 SYDVKM. The CDR3 protein is CASSLFSSNEKLFF. The CDR3 nucleotides read TGTGCCAGCAGTTTATTCTCCAGTAATGAAAAACTGTTTTTT.

V usage is TRBV5-1 and J usage is TRBJ2-7; 8 bases are a match to TRBD2. The CDR3 length is 15 residues. J was trimmed by 2 bases and V by 4 bases; bases with no gene match: 8. CDR1 and CDR2 (germline): SGHRS, YFSETQ. CDR3 residues: CASSVSAGDTYEQYF. In DNA, the CDR3 is TGCGCCAGCAGCGTGTCAGCGGGAGATACCTACGAGCAGTACTTC.

This clone was detected once. The CDR3 reads CASRDRVLNTEAFF. CDR3 DNA sequence: TGTGCCTCCCGGGACAGGGTTTTGAACACTGAAGCTTTCTTT. This sequence joins TRBV19 and TRBJ1-1, with 9 bases that match TRBD1. Germline V gives CDR1 LNHDA, CDR2 SQIVND (reference sequence). V lost 11 bases, J lost 0 bases, and 7 bases stayed unmatched. This CDR3 spans 14 amino acids. Using reference TRBV19 and TRBJ1-1 for the parts outside the CDR3, the full variable domain is DGGITQSPKYLFRKEGQNVTLSCEQNLNHDAMYWYRQDPGQGLRLIYYSQIVNDFQKGDIAEGYSVSREKKESFPLTVTSAQKNPTAFYLCASRDRVLNTEAFFGQGTRLTVV.

The gene calls are TRBV7-9 and TRBJ2-1; 11 nucleotides line up with TRBD2. The CDR3 extends over 15 amino acids. The germline gives CDR1 SEHNR, CDR2 FQNEAQ (reference sequence). After removal of 1 base from V and 6 bases from J, the junction contained 2 bases not matched to a gene. The CDR3 spells CASSLVGLAANEQFF. The CDR3 nucleotides read TGTGCCAGCAGCTTAGTGGGACTAGCGGCCAATGAGCAGTTCTTC.

The chain is built from TRBV21-1 and TRBJ2-3; the table calls TRBD2, which could not be checked here. TRBV21-1 is noted as a pseudogene. The CDR3 runs to 16 residues. The CDR3 DNA is TGTGCCAGCAGCACCGGGGGGCTAGCAAGCACAGATACGCAGTATTTT. Amino acids: CASSTGGLASTDTQYF.